A single sample gave rise to the 6 T cell receptor beta chains below, sequenced in a study of human T cells and chemical hapten exposure. Time point of the sample: pre-sensitization, week 0. Treatment in this sample: therapeutic diphenylcyclopropenone sensitization with weekly scalp DPC. MiXCR was run by TCRdb on the RACE reads, yielding one entry per CDR3 protein. The sample carries 87,000 or so distinct CDR3 sequences, 9.6% recorded once. The sample in question was whole blood, obtained in connection with sensitization to the hapten diphenylcyclopropenone (DPC). These receptors all stem from a woman aged 40 to 50 with alopecia areata. Some clones in this sample may be carry-over from other donors' samples.

This clonotype was seen repeatedly, ten times or more. This chain joins TRBV15 and TRBJ1-1; D is uncertain. The CDR3 is made up of 14 amino acids. V was clipped by 0 bases and J by 8 bases, with 13 bases between them. Germline CDR1 is LNHNV and CDR2 is YYDKDF (reference sequence). For the CDR3, the DNA is TGTGCCACCAGCAGAGATAAAGAGACCAAGGAAGCTTTCTTT. Translation: CATSRDKETKEAFF.

This clonotype was seen ten or more times. The rearrangement uses TRBV7-2 and TRBJ1-3, with TRBD1 matching 7 bases. CDR3 length: 16 amino acids. The germline gives CDR1 SGHTA, CDR2 FQGNSA. Trimming took 3 bases from V and 3 from J; bases not matched to a gene: 8. CDR3 amino acids: CASSLRLGGYGNTIYF. The CDR3 bases are TGTGCCAGCAGCTTGCGTTTAGGGGGCTATGGAAACACCATATATTTT.

This clonotype was detected ten times or more. The V gene is TRBV10-2, the J gene TRBJ2-2; D may correspond to TRBD1 or TRBD2 (5 bases each). The CDR3 totals 13 residues. The germline gives CDR1 WSHSY, CDR2 SAAADI. Trimming stripped 2 bases from V and 7 bases from J, with 8 bases between. CDR3 sequence reads: CASSEGTDGELFF. The DNA for the CDR3 is TGCGCCAGCAGTGAGGGGACCGACGGGGAGCTGTTTTTT.

This clonotype has a handful of counts. V usage is TRBV9 and J usage is TRBJ2-3; D possibly corresponds to TRBD2 (7 bases). The V end was cut by 4 bases, the J end by 4 bases, with 19 bases between. The CDR3 extends over 16 amino acids. Germline V gene sequence: CDR1 SGDLS, CDR2 YYNGEE. CDR3 region: CASSFSDGGAADTQYF. The CDR3 nucleotides read TGTGCCAGCAGCTTCTCAGATGGGGGGGCCGCAGATACGCAGTATTTT. Based on the CDR3 plus reference TRBV9 and TRBJ2-3, the full variable domain is DSGVTQTPKHLITATGQRVTLRCSPRSGDLSVYWYQQSLDQGLQFLIQYYNGEERAKGNILERFSAQQFPDLHSELNLSSLELGDSALYFCASSFSDGGAADTQYFGPGTRLTVL.

The rearrangement uses TRBV7-6 and TRBJ2-1, with a possible D match to TRBD2 (5 bases). CDR1 and CDR2 from the germline V gene are SGHVS and FNYEAQ. CDR3 length: 14 amino acids. V was trimmed by 0 bases and J by 8 bases, leaving 11 bases between them. The DNA for the CDR3 is TGTGCCAGCAGCTTAGCAGGCGGGCAACATGAGCAGTTCTTC. As protein: CASSLAGGQHEQFF.

In this sample, this clonotype turned up many times. The V gene is TRBV4-3, the J gene TRBJ1-5; D call uncertain. This CDR3 region has 15 residues. Trimming shortened V by 3 bases and J by 2 bases, and 11 bases separated the two germline ends. Germline loops: CDR1 LGHNA, CDR2 YSLEER. This CDR3 reads CASSHPTGGNQPQHF. In DNA, the CDR3 is TGCGCCAGCAGCCACCCAACCGGGGGCAATCAGCCCCAGCATTTT.